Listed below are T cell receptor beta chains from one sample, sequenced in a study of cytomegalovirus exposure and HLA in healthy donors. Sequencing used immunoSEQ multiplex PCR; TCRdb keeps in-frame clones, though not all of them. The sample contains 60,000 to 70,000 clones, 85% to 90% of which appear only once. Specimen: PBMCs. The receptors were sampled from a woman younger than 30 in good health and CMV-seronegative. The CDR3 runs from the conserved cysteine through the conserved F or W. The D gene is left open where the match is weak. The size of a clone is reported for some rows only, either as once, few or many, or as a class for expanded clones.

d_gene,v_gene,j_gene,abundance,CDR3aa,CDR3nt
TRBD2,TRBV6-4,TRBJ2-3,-,CASSDSAGATDTQYF,TGTGCCAGCAGTGACTCAGCGGGGGCCACAGATACGCAGTATTTT
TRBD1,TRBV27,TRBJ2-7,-,CASMTGNVNEQYF,TGTGCCAGCATGACAGGGAACGTAAACGAGCAGTACTTC
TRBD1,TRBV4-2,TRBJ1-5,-,CASSQEGTGLNQPQHF,TGTGCCAGCAGCCAAGAGGGGACAGGGCTTAATCAGCCCCAGCATTTT
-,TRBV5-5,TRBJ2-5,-,CASSPGPGIGGETQYF,TGTGCCAGCAGCCCAGGACCCGGCATAGGGGGAGAGACCCAGTACTTC
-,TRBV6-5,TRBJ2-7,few,CASSYKGKQYF,TGTGCCAGCAGTTACAAGGGGAAGCAGTACTTC
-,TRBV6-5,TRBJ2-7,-,CASSRSGASPSEQYF,TGTGCCAGCAGTCGATCAGGGGCTTCCCCCTCCGAGCAGTACTTC
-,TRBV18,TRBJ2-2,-,CASSSDMNTGELFF,TGTGCCAGCTCATCAGACATGAACACCGGGGAGCTGTTTTTT
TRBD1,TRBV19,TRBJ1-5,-,CASSRDRSNQPQHF,TGTGCCAGTAGTAGGGACAGGAGCAATCAGCCCCAGCATTTT
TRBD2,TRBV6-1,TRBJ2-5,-,CASSATSGRETQYF,TGTGCCAGCAGTGCGACTAGCGGGAGAGAGACCCAGTACTTC
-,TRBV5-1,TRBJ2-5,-,CASSLMTDQETQYF,TGCGCCAGCAGCTTGATGACAGATCAAGAGACCCAGTACTTC
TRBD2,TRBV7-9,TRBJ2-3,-,CASAFSGGTDTQYF,TGTGCCAGCGCTTTTAGCGGGGGTACAGATACGCAGTATTTT
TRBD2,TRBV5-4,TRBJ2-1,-,CASRYGGGTKYNEQFF,TGTGCCAGCAGATACGGCGGGGGTACGAAGTACAATGAGCAGTTCTTC
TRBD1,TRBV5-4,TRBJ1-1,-,CASSPTGVRNTEAFF,TGTGCCAGCAGCCCAACAGGGGTCAGGAACACTGAAGCTTTCTTT
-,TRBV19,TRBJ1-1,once,CASQGYNTEAFF,TGTGCCAGTCAGGGCTATAACACTGAAGCTTTCTTT
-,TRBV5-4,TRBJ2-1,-,CASSSPGHLISYNEQFF,TGTGCCAGCAGCTCACCGGGACACCTGATATCCTACAATGAGCAGTTCTTC
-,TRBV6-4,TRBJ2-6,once,CASAPQDSSGANVLTF,TGTGCCAGCGCCCCCCAGGACAGCTCTGGGGCCAACGTCCTGACTTTC
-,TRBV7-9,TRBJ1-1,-,CASSPRWTEAFF,TGTGCCAGCAGCCCTCGGTGGACTGAAGCTTTCTTT
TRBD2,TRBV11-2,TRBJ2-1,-,CASRSLAGGHDNEQFF,TGTGCCAGCAGATCACTAGCGGGAGGGCACGACAATGAGCAGTTCTTC
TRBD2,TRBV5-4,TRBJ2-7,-,CASSPTSGRAYEQYF,TGTGCCAGCAGCCCGACTAGCGGGAGGGCCTACGAGCAGTACTTC
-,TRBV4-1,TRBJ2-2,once,CASSLPRSASNTGELFF,TGCGCCAGCAGCCTTCCGCGAAGCGCATCGAACACCGGGGAGCTGTTTTTT
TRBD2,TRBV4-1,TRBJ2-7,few,CASSRMGKGGSPYEQYF,TGCGCCAGCAGCCGGATGGGTAAGGGCGGGAGCCCTTACGAGCAGTACTTC
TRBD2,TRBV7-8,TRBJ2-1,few,CASSLVAAGGRNEQFF,TGTGCCAGCAGCTTAGTTGCAGCGGGGGGTCGAAATGAGCAGTTCTTC
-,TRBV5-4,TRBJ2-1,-,CASSFQYNEQFF,TGTGCCAGCAGCTTCCAGTACAATGAGCAGTTCTTC
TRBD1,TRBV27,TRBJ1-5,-,CASSFRRDRGLRNQPQHF,TGTGCCAGCAGTTTTCGCCGGGACAGGGGGCTTCGGAATCAGCCCCAGCATTTT
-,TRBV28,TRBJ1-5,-,CASSFSGQPQHF,TGTGCCAGCAGTTTCAGTGGTCAGCCCCAGCATTTT
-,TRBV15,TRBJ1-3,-,CATSRDSYSSGNTIYF,TGTGCCACCAGCAGAGATAGTTATTCATCTGGAAACACCATATATTTT
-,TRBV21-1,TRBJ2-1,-,CASSTQRSGSYNEQFF,TGTGCCAGCAGCACTCAGAGGTCCGGCTCCTACAATGAGCAGTTCTTC
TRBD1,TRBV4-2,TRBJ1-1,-,CASSLGTANTEAFF,TGTGCCAGCAGCCTCGGGACAGCGAACACTGAAGCTTTCTTT